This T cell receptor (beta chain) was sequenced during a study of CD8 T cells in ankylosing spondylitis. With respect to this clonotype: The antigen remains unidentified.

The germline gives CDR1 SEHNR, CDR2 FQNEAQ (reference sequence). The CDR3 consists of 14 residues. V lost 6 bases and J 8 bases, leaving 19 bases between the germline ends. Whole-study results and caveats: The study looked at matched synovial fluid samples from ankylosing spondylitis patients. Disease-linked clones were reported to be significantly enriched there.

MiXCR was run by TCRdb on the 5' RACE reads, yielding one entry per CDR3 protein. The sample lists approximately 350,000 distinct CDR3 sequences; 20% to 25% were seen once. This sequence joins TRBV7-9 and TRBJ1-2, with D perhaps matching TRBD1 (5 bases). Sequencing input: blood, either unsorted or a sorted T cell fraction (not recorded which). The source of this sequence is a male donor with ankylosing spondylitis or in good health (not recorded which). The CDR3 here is CASSTRFRGVGYTF. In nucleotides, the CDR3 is TGTGCCAGCAGTACCCGGTTCCGGGGGGTCGGCTACACCTTC.